Described below is a single TCR beta chain sequence and its context. Antigen specificity is unknown. This entry belongs to a study of T cell responses to AZD1222 COVID-19 vaccine. General observations from the study: The reported proportion of spike-specific TCRs targeting unmutated variant regions was nearly half. Females made up more of the donors, who were largely white British, and clonal diversity may have come out too low.

The CDR3 length is 16 residues. The V gene end was trimmed by 11 bases and the J gene end by 1 base; junction bases not matched to a gene: 14. Germline CDR1 is LNHDA and CDR2 is SQIVND (reference sequence). The repertoire was sequenced with immunoSEQ multiplex PCR; TCRdb's copy has only in-frame clones and lacks some. The data contain 45,000 to 55,000 clones, around 80% of them singletons. V is TRBV19 and J is TRBJ1-5; 7 nucleotides align to TRBD1. Source: peripheral blood, taken on day 0 of AZD1222 vaccination. The clonotype comes from an adult in good health. CDR3 DNA: TGTGCCGGGGGGAAGACAGGGACCGTAAGCAATCAGCCCCAGCATTTT. Amino acids: CAGGKTGTVSNQPQHF. The variable domain in full, completed from reference TRBV19 and TRBJ1-5, reads DGGITQSPKYLFRKEGQNVTLSCEQNLNHDAMYWYRQDPGQGLRLIYYSQIVNDFQKGDIAEGYSVSREKKESFPLTVTSAQKNPTAFYLCAGGKTGTVSNQPQHFGDGTRLSIL.